Sequencing of this TCR beta chain was carried out in a study of CD8+CD57+ T cells in acquired aplastic anemia. Study information: Average DNA yield from sorted CD4+ and CD8+ cells was around 3.2 ug. Where healthy donors were concerned, CD4+ cells averaged around 9.9 million reads. Points from the study as a whole: Patients and controls had in common twenty-nine CD8+ CDR3 sequences.

On this clonotype itself: Its antigen remains unidentified. At one boundary the junction diverges from the germline segment, which might be a read error.

Germline V gives CDR1 SGHTA, CDR2 FQGTGA. The CDR3 is made up of 14 amino acids. Both TCR beta VDJ combination and CDR3 sequence profiling were carried out. Genomic DNA was the template for this profiling. TCRdb independently ran MiXCR on the reads; one entry per CDR3 protein. The repertoire consists of hundreds of thousands of distinct CDR3 sequences, with 65% to 80% occurring once and the leading ten covering under 5%. The clonotype was recovered from a human donor in good health, serving as a control. The rearrangement joins TRBV7-3 to TRBJ1-6; TRBD1 matches at 7 bases. Input material: sorted CD4+, CD8+, or CD8+CD57+ T cells (not recorded which) from PBMCs. The CDR3 protein is CASSNRQGSEQYFF. CDR3 sequence (DNA): TGTGCCAGCAGCAACCGACAGGGCTCCGAGCAGTACTTCTTT.